This entry lists 30 T cell receptor beta chains sequenced from one sample in a study of blood T cells in healthy people across ages. For the second PCR, which ran for roughly 6 to 12 cycles, a sample-barcoded 5' primer and a J-beta primer mix were used. TCRdb passed the 5' RACE reads through MiXCR, listing each CDR3 protein once. Among some 900,000 distinct CDR3 sequences listed, more than 25% were seen once. Sequences were obtained from blood. The receptor source for this set is a woman older than 75 in good health.

Ten or more counts support this clonotype. The chain employs TRBV4-3 and TRBJ2-5, with 9 bases identical to TRBD2. The CDR3 covers 17 residues. V was pared by 0 bases and J by 7 bases, with 12 bases of the junction left unmatched. Germline lookup yields CDR1 LGHNA and CDR2 YSLEER. This CDR3 reads CASSQDSVASGVVTQYF. CDR3 coding DNA: TGCGCCAGCAGCCAAGATAGTGTAGCTAGCGGGGTTGTGACCCAGTACTTC.

This clonotype was seen at least ten times. The chain uses TRBV14 and TRBJ2-1; D unclear. The CDR3 extends over 11 amino acids. Trimming removed 4 bases at V and 13 bases at J, with 11 bases between. Germline CDR1 reads SGHDN; CDR2 reads FVKESK. CDR3 bases: TGTGCCAGCAGCCTCTTTTCCGTCCAGTTCTTC. Protein sequence: CASSLFSVQFF.

This clonotype appeared many times. The CDR3 bases are TGCGCCAGCAGCCAGACCATGAACACTGAAGCTTTCTTT. Amino acids: CASSQTMNTEAFF. This chain joins TRBV4-3 and TRBJ1-1, with unresolved D. CDR1 and CDR2 (germline): LGHNA, YSLEER. CDR3 length equals 13 residues. V dropped 3 bases and J dropped 0 bases, with 5 bases sitting between them.

This clonotype was seen many times. The V gene is TRBV6-5, the J gene TRBJ2-5, with D unclear. The germline CDR1 and CDR2 sequences are MNHEY and SVGAGI. The V and J ends lost 0 bases and 5 bases respectively, with 16 bases between them. CDR3 size: 16 residues. Here the CDR3 reads CASSYSMKAPEETQYF. In nucleotides, the CDR3 is TGTGCCAGCAGTTACTCGATGAAGGCCCCAGAGGAGACCCAGTACTTC.

This clonotype was found many times. The chain has TRBV30 and TRBJ2-1; no clear D gene. V dropped 3 bases and J dropped 2 bases, with 11 bases sitting between them. CDR1 is GTSNPN and CDR2 is SVGIG in the germline V gene (reference sequence). The CDR3 consists of 14 residues. DNA of the CDR3: TGTGCCTGGAGCCCCAGAGGAACCTACAATGAGCAGTTCTTC. Its protein is CAWSPRGTYNEQFF.

This sequence joins TRBV7-3 and TRBJ2-5; D possibly corresponds to TRBD1 (5 bases). CDR1 and CDR2 from the germline V gene are SGHTA and FQGTGA. The CDR3 runs 14 residues. V was pared by 4 bases and J by 4 bases, with 13 bases between. Here the CDR3 reads CASSYRAGSETQYF. As DNA, the CDR3 is TGTGCCAGCAGCTACCGGGCAGGGTCAGAGACCCAGTACTTC.

This clonotype was recorded many times. This chain uses TRBV21-1 with TRBJ2-5; TRBD1 is the table's D call and was not checked against the DNA. TRBV21-1 is assigned pseudogene status. The CDR3 has 15 residues. The chain's CDR3 is CASSKEGGRRETQYF. CDR3 DNA sequence: TGTGCCAGCAGCAAAGAAGGGGGGCGCAGAGAGACCCAGTACTTC.

The chain couples TRBV2 to TRBJ2-3, with 11 bases fitting TRBD2. V trimming: 0 bases; J trimming: 2 bases; junction bases outside the gene matches: 4. CDR1 and CDR2 from the germline V gene are SNHLY and FYNNEI. The CDR3 has 17 amino acids. The CDR3 DNA reads TGTGCCAGCAGTGAAGCGGTACTAGCGGGGGACACAGATACGCAGTATTTT. It encodes CASSEAVLAGDTDTQYF.

This clonotype was detected only a few times. With a much larger clone just one base away, this may be a read error. The chain joins TRBV6-2 or TRBV6-3 to TRBJ2-5, with 11 bases lining up with TRBD2. CDR1 and CDR2 (germline): MNHEY, SVGEGT. CDR3 length: 15 residues. With V trimmed by 5 bases and J by 11 bases, 13 bases remained unmatched. The CDR3 sequence is CASSQGTSGYNEQYF. The DNA for the CDR3 is TGTGCCAGCAGTCAGGGGACTAGCGGATACAATGAGCAGTACTTC.

As concerns this clonotype: A much larger clonotype is one base distant, so this may be a read error. The J gene is TRBJ2-5, the V gene TRBV10-3, with D tentatively TRBD1 (5 bases). Deletions cut 4 bases from V and 11 bases from J, with 14 bases between. The CDR3 consists of 12 residues. From germline, CDR1 is ENHRY and CDR2 SYGVKD. The CDR3 region is CAISGTNNEQYF. CDR3 coding DNA: TGTGCCATCAGTGGGACAAACAATGAGCAGTACTTC.

This clonotype was observed a few times. The junction differs from germline at one of its ends, possibly a read error. The V gene is TRBV6-2 or TRBV6-3, the J gene TRBJ2-7; D ambiguous. The CDR3 consists of 16 residues. Germline values: CDR1 MNHEY, CDR2 SVGEGT. The CDR3 loop is CAGSYPSTYRSYEQYF. The CDR3 bases are TGTGCCGGCAGTTACCCCTCGACGTACCGTTCCTACGAGCAGTACTTC.

Here the CDR3 reads CASSPEHSYNEQFF. In DNA form, the CDR3 reads TGTGCCAGCAGCCCGGAACACTCCTACAATGAGCAGTTCTTC. This rearrangement joins TRBV5-6 to TRBJ2-1; D is uncertain. Trimming cost V 4 bases and J 0 bases, with 8 bases left between them. Germline-derived CDR1 and CDR2 are SGHDT and YYEEEE. This CDR3 has 14 residues.

In this sample, this clonotype turned up once. One end of the junction fails to match germline, which may point to a read error. The chain joins TRBV2 to TRBJ1-2; the match to TRBD1 covers 9 bases. CDR3 length: 13 amino acids. Germline assignment: CDR1 SNHLY and CDR2 FYNNEI. CDR3 in amino acids: CVSSSQGAVGYTF. DNA of the CDR3: TGTGTCAGCAGCTCACAGGGGGCTGTTGGCTACACCTTC.

There are many counts of this clonotype. This chain links TRBV18 with TRBJ2-1, with 8 bases lining up with TRBD2. Per germline, CDR1 KGHSH and CDR2 LQKENI. This CDR3 has 18 amino acids. The V gene end was trimmed by 1 base and the J gene end by 1 base; junction bases not matched to a gene: 9. CDR3 sequence: CASSPLTGGTRSYNEQFF. The CDR3 bases are TGTGCCAGCTCACCACTGACGGGGGGGACGAGATCCTACAATGAGCAGTTCTTC.

This clonotype was observed at least ten times. V usage is TRBV5-1 and J usage is TRBJ2-3, with D tentatively TRBD2 (6 bases). The V end lost 1 base, the J end lost 0 bases, and 12 bases lay between the germline ends. CDR1 is SGHRS and CDR2 is YFSETQ in the germline V gene. The CDR3 covers 16 residues. CDR3 residues: CASSLLSLASTDTQYF. CDR3 DNA sequence: TGCGCCAGCAGCTTGCTTTCCCTAGCGAGCACAGATACGCAGTATTTT.

To note about this clonotype: Given a much more abundant clone one base away, this may be a read error. CDR3 nucleotides: TGCAGTGCCCACCCCTCATTAAACATTCAGCACTTC. This translates into CSAHPSLNIQHF. V gene TRBV20-1 combines with J gene TRBJ2-4, with unresolved D. CDR3 length equals 12 residues. CDR1 and CDR2 (germline): DFQATT, SNEGSKA (reference sequence).

This clonotype was detected many times. This chain uses TRBV20-1 with TRBJ2-7; 7 bases are shared with TRBD1. Per the germline V gene, CDR1 is DFQATT and CDR2 is SNEGSKA (reference sequence). Unmatched junction bases numbered 4, after V lost 0 bases and J lost 2 bases. The CDR3 loop spans 14 amino acids. Here the CDR3 DNA reads TGCAGTGCTAGAGAAGGGCAGGGGGCCTACGAGCAGTACTTC. Translating it yields CSAREGQGAYEQYF.

The CDR3 region is CAWRWENNSPLHF. The CDR3 DNA reads as TGTGCCTGGAGGTGGGAAAATAATTCACCCCTCCACTTT. This rearrangement joins TRBV30 to TRBJ1-6; D uncertain. The CDR3 runs 13 residues. Per germline, CDR1 GTSNPN and CDR2 SVGIG (reference sequence). Trimming removed 3 bases at V and 5 bases at J, with 8 bases between.

As to this clonotype: Just one base apart from a much larger clone, this may be a read error. The chain carries TRBV27 and TRBJ1-6; D gene uncertain. V gave up 11 bases and J gave up 0 bases, with 17 bases separating them. The CDR3 spans 16 residues. The germline V gene encodes CDR1 MNHEY and CDR2 SMNVEV (reference sequence). CDR3 region: CAGKRVPNSYNSPLHF. The CDR3 DNA sequence: TGTGCCGGCAAACGGGTTCCTAACTCCTATAATTCACCCCTCCACTTT.

A single count supports this clonotype. J is TRBJ1-4 and V is TRBV4-3; no clear D. The length of the CDR3 is 14 residues. CDR1 is LGHNA and CDR2 is YSLEER in the germline V gene. The V end was cut by 3 bases, the J end by 10 bases, with 15 bases between. Here the CDR3 reads CASSQESDMGKLFF. The DNA for the CDR3 is TGCGCCAGCAGCCAGGAATCAGATATGGGAAAACTGTTTTTT.

This chain joins TRBV20-1 and TRBJ1-6, with 9 bases that match TRBD1. The J segment lost 7 bases and the V segment lost 5 bases, leaving 3 bases of the junction unmatched. This CDR3 has 13 residues. Per germline, CDR1 DFQATT and CDR2 SNEGSKA (reference sequence). CDR3 amino acids: CSAGGTGNSPLHF. The DNA of the CDR3 is TGCAGTGCTGGGGGGACAGGGAATTCACCCCTCCACTTT.

In regard to this clonotype: Given a much more abundant clone one base away, this may be a read error. The chain has TRBV12-3 or TRBV12-4 and TRBJ2-7, with D possibly TRBD2 on 6 matching bases. V lost 2 bases and J lost 5, with 16 bases in between. CDR3 length: 15 amino acids. CDR3 residues: CASSLSGVGSHEQYF. The CDR3 coding sequence is TGTGCCAGCAGTTTATCGGGGGTAGGTTCCCACGAGCAGTACTTC.

The chain carries TRBV19 and TRBJ2-5; possible D gene TRBD2, 6 bases. The germline gives CDR1 LNHDA, CDR2 SQIVND (reference sequence). CDR3 size: 13 residues. V lost 3 bases and J 7 bases, leaving 12 bases between the germline ends. The CDR3 here is CASSITWRATQYF. Here the CDR3 DNA reads TGTGCCAGTAGTATCACTTGGAGGGCGACCCAGTACTTC. The full variable domain, its missing parts supplied by reference TRBV19 and TRBJ2-5, is DGGITQSPKYLFRKEGQNVTLSCEQNLNHDAMYWYRQDPGQGLRLIYYSQIVNDFQKGDIAEGYSVSREKKESFPLTVTSAQKNPTAFYLCASSITWRATQYFGPGTRLLVL.

Regarding this clonotype: A read error may explain this, as a much larger clone is one base away. This chain links TRBV9 with TRBJ2-1; 8 nucleotides line up with TRBD2. Matching the DNA end better, TRBJ2-7 makes the J call doubtful. This CDR3 comprises 15 residues. Looked up from germline, CDR1 is SGDLS and CDR2 is YYNGEE. CDR3 nucleotides: TGTGCCAGCAGCGTATACGGGGGGGCCTACAATGAGCAGTACTTC. Translated, it gives CASSVYGGAYNEQYF.

This clonotype was detected many times. As DNA, the CDR3 is TGTGCCAGCAGCTTTGACGTATACGAGCAGTACTTC. Translation gives CASSFDVYEQYF. This chain connects TRBV7-9 to TRBJ2-7; no reliable D call. Germline CDR1 reads SEHNR; CDR2 reads FQNEAQ (reference sequence). CDR3 length equals 12 residues. Trimming pared 3 bases from V and 4 bases from J, leaving 7 bases between.

Concerning this clonotype: A much larger clonotype is one base distant, so this may be a read error. This chain connects TRBV9 to TRBJ2-4; no clear D gene. CDR3 length equals 16 residues. Per germline, CDR1 SGDLS and CDR2 YYNGEE. V was trimmed by 4 bases and J by 13 bases, leaving 27 bases between them. The CDR3 protein is CASSPPRIVDGEAQYF. The DNA of the CDR3 is TGTGCCAGCAGCCCACCGAGGATCGTGGACGGAGAGGCCCAGTACTTC.

This clonotype has ten or more counts. CDR3 protein: CSQTGTSGGRETQYF. Written as DNA, the CDR3 is TGCAGTCAAACCGGGACTAGCGGGGGGCGGGAGACCCAGTACTTC. The rearrangement joins TRBV20-1 to TRBJ2-5, with 15 nucleotides matching TRBD2. Germline-derived CDR1 and CDR2 are DFQATT and SNEGSKA (reference sequence). This CDR3 has 15 amino acids. V shed 8 bases, J shed 5 bases, and the junction held 9 bases outside the gene matches.

Concerning this clonotype: A read error may be the cause here, since a much bigger clone is one base away. The chain links TRBV6-1 to TRBJ2-5; tentatively, D is TRBD2 (6 bases). In germline, CDR1 is MNHNS, CDR2 SASEGT. The CDR3 has 13 amino acids. The chain's CDR3 is CASRDLRRETHYF. The CDR3 DNA is TGTGCCAGCAGGGACTTGCGGAGGGAGACCCACTACTTC.

Many counts were recorded for this clonotype. CDR3 loop: CSARIRTSGGTDTQYF. The CDR3 region has the DNA TGCAGTGCTAGAATAAGGACTAGCGGGGGCACAGATACGCAGTATTTT. The chain has TRBV20-1 and TRBJ2-3; 12 bases are a match to TRBD2. CDR1 is DFQATT, CDR2 SNEGSKA, per germline (reference sequence). This CDR3 contains 16 residues. J was trimmed by 1 base and V by 2 bases; bases with no gene match: 4.

The chain links TRBV11-2 to TRBJ1-4, with 7 bases that match TRBD1. J was trimmed by 3 bases and V by 5 bases; bases with no gene match: 6. Germline V gives CDR1 SGHAT, CDR2 FQNNGV. This CDR3 has 15 amino acids. The CDR3 DNA follows: TGTGCCAGCAGCGCCGCAGGGGGGGCTAATGAAAAACTGTTTTTT. Its translation: CASSAAGGANEKLFF.